A single sample is the source of the 19 T cell receptor beta chains below, sequenced in a study of T cells in Graves' hyperthyroidism and ophthalmopathy. Amplified regions were TCR beta CDR3 sequences from RNA transcripts. TCR CDR3 regions were first amplified by RT-PCR with HTBI primers. Each CDR3 protein gets one entry after TCRdb re-called the multiplex PCR reads with MiXCR. This table has 600,000 to 650,000 distinct CDR3 sequences, less than 25% appearing once. Specimen: blood. These TCRs come from a man aged 25 to 40 with Graves' ophthalmopathy.

The chain is built from TRBV6-2 or TRBV6-3 and TRBJ2-1, with TRBD2 matching over 14 bases. V lost 4 bases, J lost 2 bases, and 7 bases stayed unmatched. The V gene's germline CDR1 is MNHEY and CDR2 SVGEGT. The CDR3 loop spans 18 amino acids. CDR3 amino acids: CASSFSGTSGSPYNEQFF. The CDR3 DNA is TGTGCCAGCAGTTTTTCCGGGACTAGCGGGAGTCCCTACAATGAGCAGTTCTTC.

This chain uses TRBV28 with TRBJ1-3; D ambiguous. This CDR3 contains 13 residues. Germline V gene lookup returns CDR1 MDHEN and CDR2 SYDVKM. V lost 10 bases, J lost 0 bases, and 10 bases lay in between. CDR3 nucleotides: TGTGCCATCAGCCAGTACTCTGGAAACACCATATATTTT. It yields the protein CAISQYSGNTIYF.

J is TRBJ2-3 and V is TRBV28, with a tentative D call TRBD1 (7 bases). Germline loops: CDR1 MDHEN, CDR2 SYDVKM. Trimming removed 6 bases from V and 0 bases from J, with 10 bases in between. The CDR3 length is 14 residues. The CDR3 region has the DNA TGTGCCAGCAGGACAGGGAGGAGCACAGATACGCAGTATTTT. Translation: CASRTGRSTDTQYF.

The chain is built from TRBV19 and TRBJ1-2; D is possibly TRBD1 (5 bases). CDR3 length: 14 residues. Germline-derived CDR1 and CDR2 are LNHDA and SQIVND (reference sequence). Trimming stripped 10 bases from V and 4 bases from J, with 19 bases between. CDR3 nucleotides: TGTGCCACCGAACCTCTTCAGGGATCCTATGGCTACACCTTC. It yields the protein CATEPLQGSYGYTF.

The chain is built from TRBV6-1 and TRBJ1-1; a weak D match, TRBD1 (5 bases). This CDR3 region has 15 residues. Germline loops: CDR1 MNHNS, CDR2 SASEGT. Trimming cost V 1 base and J 4 bases, with 13 bases left between them. The CDR3 coding sequence is TGTGCCAGCAGTGAAGTTGTGGGGGTGGGCACTGAAGCTTTCTTT. Its protein product is CASSEVVGVGTEAFF.

The chain joins TRBV19 to TRBJ1-1, with D hard to call. Trimming pared 4 bases from V and 2 bases from J, leaving 11 bases between. This CDR3 is built from 14 residues. Germline V lookup: CDR1 LNHDA, CDR2 SQIVND (reference sequence). CDR3 in amino acids: CASSKAGTNTEAFF. Written as DNA, the CDR3 is TGTGCCAGTAGTAAGGCGGGCACAAACACTGAAGCTTTCTTT.

This clonotype was observed many times. The J gene is TRBJ1-2, the V gene TRBV5-1, with 11 positions matching TRBD1. Trimming removed 3 bases from V and 8 bases from J; junction bases left unmatched: 6. CDR1 is SGHRS, CDR2 YFSETQ, per germline. The CDR3 extends over 14 amino acids. CDR3 DNA sequence: TGCGCCAGCAGCTCAGGACAGGGGGCGATCGGCTACACCTTC. Protein: CASSSGQGAIGYTF.

In this sample, this clonotype turned up a few times. This sequence joins TRBV12-3 or TRBV12-4 and TRBJ1-2; D is perhaps TRBD1 (6 bases). Trimming took off 3 bases at V and 6 bases at J, with 11 bases between the two ends. The CDR3 loop spans 13 amino acids. CDR3 sequence (DNA): TGTGCCAGCAGTTTCAGACAGGCGAATGGCTACACCTTC. Amino acid sequence: CASSFRQANGYTF.

This clonotype was seen at least ten times. The chain carries TRBV3-1 and TRBJ2-1; D may match TRBD1 or TRBD2 (7 bases each). Germline values: CDR1 LGHDT, CDR2 YNNKEL (reference sequence). With 1 base removed from V and 10 bases from J, the gap between germline ends came to 11 bases. This CDR3 region has 13 residues. CDR3 sequence: CASSQAQGGEQFF. The CDR3 bases are TGTGCCAGCAGCCAAGCGCAGGGGGGGGAGCAGTTCTTC.

This sequence joins TRBV2 and TRBJ2-3; D remains ambiguous. The CDR3 sequence is 15 residues long. V dropped 3 bases and J dropped 2 bases, with 12 bases sitting between them. In germline, CDR1 is SNHLY, CDR2 FYNNEI. The CDR3 nucleotides are TGTGCCAGCAGTGATTGGCGTGAAATCACAGATACGCAGTATTTT. It codes for CASSDWREITDTQYF.

CDR3 in amino acids: CASSQVLAGGPSSYEQYF. The CDR3 coding sequence is TGCGCCAGCAGCCAAGTTCTAGCGGGAGGGCCGAGCTCCTACGAGCAGTACTTC. V is TRBV4-1 and J is TRBJ2-7; 12 bases are a match to TRBD2. The CDR3 extends over 18 amino acids. With 1 base clipped from V and 0 bases from J, the junction kept 7 bases outside the gene matches. CDR1 MGHRA and CDR2 YSYEKL come from the germline V gene.

In its sample, this clonotype was seen a few times. CDR3 DNA: TGTGCCAGCAGCTTAGGGCGACTAGCGGGAATAAACGAGCAGTACTTC. Its protein is CASSLGRLAGINEQYF. The chain is built from TRBV11-2 and TRBJ2-7; 11 nucleotides match TRBD2. Trimming removed 1 base from V and 5 bases from J; junction bases left unmatched: 7. The CDR3 extends over 16 amino acids. The germline V gene encodes CDR1 SGHAT and CDR2 FQNNGV.

This clonotype occurred many times. V and J are TRBV3-1 and TRBJ2-7; TRBD2 matches 11 bases. This CDR3 comprises 15 residues. V trimming: 5 bases; J trimming: 2 bases; junction bases outside the gene matches: 5. Germline lookup yields CDR1 LGHDT and CDR2 YNNKEL (reference sequence). CDR3 sequence (DNA): TGTGCCAGCAGCTTCCCTAGCGGGGGGACCTACGAGCAGTACTTC. Protein sequence: CASSFPSGGTYEQYF.

This clonotype showed up just a few times. The chain couples TRBV4-2 to TRBJ2-3; D call uncertain. V was shortened by 2 bases and J by 4 bases, with 13 bases between the two germline ends. The CDR3 is 15 amino acids. Looked up from germline, CDR1 is LGHNA and CDR2 is YNFKEQ. CDR3 in DNA: TGTGCCAGCAGCCAATCCTCGGCATTCCCAGATACGCAGTATTTT. Translation: CASSQSSAFPDTQYF.

This clonotype showed up just once. The rearrangement uses TRBV15 and TRBJ2-1; TRBD2 aligns across 8 bases. The germline CDR1 and CDR2 sequences are LNHNV and YYDKDF (reference sequence). V shed 1 base and J 7 bases; nucleotides not matched to a gene: 12. The CDR3 is made up of 17 amino acids. The chain's CDR3 is CATSRARSGGPWNEQFF. The DNA of the CDR3 is TGTGCCACCAGCAGAGCCCGCTCGGGAGGGCCGTGGAATGAGCAGTTCTTC.

The table lists this clonotype with a few counts. The chain combines TRBV4-3 with TRBJ2-7, with 12 bases matching TRBD2. CDR1 and CDR2 (germline): LGHNA, YSLEER. The ends lost 8 bases at V and 6 bases at J; junction bases unmatched: 8. This CDR3 has 14 amino acids. In nucleotides, the CDR3 is TGCGCCAGCCCCCTAGCGGGAGGGCGCGGCGAGCAGTACTTC. Translated, it gives CASPLAGGRGEQYF.

This clonotype showed up just once. The V gene is TRBV19, the J gene TRBJ2-3; TRBD2 matches 11 bases. V lost 8 bases to trimming and J lost 3 bases; unmatched junction nucleotides: 7. Germline loops: CDR1 LNHDA, CDR2 SQIVND (reference sequence). The CDR3 covers 15 residues. The CDR3, as DNA: TGTGCCAGTCAAGAGACTAGCGGGATTACAGATACGCAGTATTTT. This gives the protein CASQETSGITDTQYF.

J is TRBJ2-1 and V is TRBV9, with D unclear. This CDR3 has 15 amino acids. V lost 4 bases to trimming and J lost 6 bases, with 17 bases between them. Looked up from germline, CDR1 is SGDLS and CDR2 is YYNGEE. CDR3 nucleotide sequence: TGTGCCAGCAGCTCCACCCCCGAGGTGAGCAATGAGCAGTTCTTC. This translates into CASSSTPEVSNEQFF.

The V call is TRBV30, the J call TRBJ1-2, with 12 bases lining up with TRBD1. Per germline, CDR1 GTSNPN and CDR2 SVGIG (reference sequence). The CDR3 has 17 residues. After removal of 1 base from V and 6 bases from J, the junction contained 12 bases not matched to a gene. The CDR3 loop reads CAWSEGTGGAAIHGYTF. The DNA of the CDR3 is TGTGCCTGGAGTGAAGGGACAGGGGGCGCGGCTATCCATGGCTACACCTTC.